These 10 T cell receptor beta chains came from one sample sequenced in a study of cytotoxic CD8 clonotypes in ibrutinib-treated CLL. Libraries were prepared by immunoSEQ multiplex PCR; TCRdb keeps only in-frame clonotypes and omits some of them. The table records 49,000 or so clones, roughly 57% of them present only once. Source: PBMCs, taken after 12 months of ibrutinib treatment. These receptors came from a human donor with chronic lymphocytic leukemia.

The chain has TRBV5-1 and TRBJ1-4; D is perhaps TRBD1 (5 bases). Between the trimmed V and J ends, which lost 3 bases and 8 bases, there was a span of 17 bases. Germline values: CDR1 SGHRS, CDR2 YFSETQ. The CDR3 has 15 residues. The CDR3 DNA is TGCGCCAGCAGCTGGAGACTAGGGGCGGACGAAAAACTGTTTTTT. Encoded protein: CASSWRLGADEKLFF.

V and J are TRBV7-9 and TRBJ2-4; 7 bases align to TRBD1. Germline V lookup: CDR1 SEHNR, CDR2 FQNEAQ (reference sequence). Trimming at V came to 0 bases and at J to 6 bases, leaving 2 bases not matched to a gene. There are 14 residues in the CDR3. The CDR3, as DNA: TGTGCCAGCAGCTTAGCGGGGACAGCAAACATTCAGTACTTC. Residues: CASSLAGTANIQYF.

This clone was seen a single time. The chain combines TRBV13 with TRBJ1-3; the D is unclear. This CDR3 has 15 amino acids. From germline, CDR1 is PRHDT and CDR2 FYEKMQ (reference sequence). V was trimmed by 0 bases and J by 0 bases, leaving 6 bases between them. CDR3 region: CASSLGEGSGNTIYF. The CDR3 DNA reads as TGTGCCAGCAGCTTAGGTGAGGGCTCTGGAAACACCATATATTTT.

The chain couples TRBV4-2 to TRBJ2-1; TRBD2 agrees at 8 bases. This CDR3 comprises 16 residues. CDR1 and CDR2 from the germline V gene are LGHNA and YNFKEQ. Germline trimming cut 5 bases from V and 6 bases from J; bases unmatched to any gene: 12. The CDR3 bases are TGTGCCAGCAGCGGTCCGAGGACTAGCTCGCTCAATGAGCAGTTCTTC. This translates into CASSGPRTSSLNEQFF.

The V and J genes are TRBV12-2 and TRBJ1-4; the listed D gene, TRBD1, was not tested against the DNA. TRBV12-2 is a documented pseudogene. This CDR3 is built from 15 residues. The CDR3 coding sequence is TGTGCAAGTCGCGGAACAGGGTTGACTAATGAAAAACTGTTTTTT. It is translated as CASRGTGLTNEKLFF.

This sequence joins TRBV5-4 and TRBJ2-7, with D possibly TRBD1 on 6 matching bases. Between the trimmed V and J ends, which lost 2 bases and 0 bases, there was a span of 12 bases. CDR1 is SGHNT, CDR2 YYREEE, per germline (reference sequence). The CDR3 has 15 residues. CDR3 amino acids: CASSFWGLSSYEQYF. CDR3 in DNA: TGTGCCAGCAGCTTCTGGGGGCTGAGCTCCTACGAGCAGTACTTC.

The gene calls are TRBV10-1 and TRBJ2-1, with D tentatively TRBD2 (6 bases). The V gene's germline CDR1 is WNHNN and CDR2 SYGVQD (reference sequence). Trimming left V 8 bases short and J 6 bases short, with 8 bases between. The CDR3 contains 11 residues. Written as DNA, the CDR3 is TGCGCCAGCTCCGGGGGCAATGAGCAGTTCTTC. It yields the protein CASSGGNEQFF.

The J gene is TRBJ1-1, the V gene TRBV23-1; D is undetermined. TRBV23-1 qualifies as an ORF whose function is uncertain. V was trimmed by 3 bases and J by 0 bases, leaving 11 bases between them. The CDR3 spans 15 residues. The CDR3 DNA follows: TGCGCCAGCAGTCAGCCGATAGTCCTGAACACTGAAGCTTTCTTT. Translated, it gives CASSQPIVLNTEAFF.

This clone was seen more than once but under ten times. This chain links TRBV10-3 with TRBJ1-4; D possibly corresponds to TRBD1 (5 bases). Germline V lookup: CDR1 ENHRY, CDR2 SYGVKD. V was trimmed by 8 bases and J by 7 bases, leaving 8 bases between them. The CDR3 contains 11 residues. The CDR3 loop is CAISGGEKLFF. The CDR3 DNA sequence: TGTGCCATCTCCGGGGGTGAAAAACTGTTTTTT.

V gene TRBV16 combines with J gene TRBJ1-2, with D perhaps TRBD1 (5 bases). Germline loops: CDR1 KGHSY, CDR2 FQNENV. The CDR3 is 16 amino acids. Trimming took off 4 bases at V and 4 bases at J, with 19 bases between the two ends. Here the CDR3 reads CASSPPRGQRGYGYTF. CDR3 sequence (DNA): TGTGCCAGCAGCCCCCCACGCGGTCAAAGGGGCTATGGCTACACCTTC.